The 17 T cell receptor beta chains reported below all come from one sample, sequenced in a study of OX40 agonist ivuxolimab in advanced cancers. The protocol used for the library was the immunoSEQ multiplex PCR assay. Entries here come from immuneACCESS through TCRdb and include only in-frame sequences with V and J called. Some clones fail to appear in such tables; in the studies checked, an unresolved V gene covers under half of the shortfall, and the cause of the remainder is unknown. In this sample the table shows 75,000 to 100,000 clones, roughly 90% of which occur a single time. Of the sample, over 4.5% falls within the top ten clones. This material consisted of CD4+ or CD8+ T cells sorted from blood, taken in a trial of the OX40 agonist ivuxolimab. The receptors derive from an adult with an advanced solid tumor such as melanoma, head and neck, liver or kidney cancer.

The chain uses TRBV30 and TRBJ1-2, with a tentative D call TRBD1 (5 bases). Per germline, CDR1 GTSNPN and CDR2 SVGIG (reference sequence). This CDR3 has 11 residues. This CDR3 reads CVSRDIGGYTF. The CDR3 DNA follows: TGTGTGAGCAGGGATATTGGTGGCTACACCTTC.

The V call is TRBV30, the J call TRBJ1-2; D unclear. Trimming pared 4 bases from V and 5 bases from J, leaving 11 bases between. Germline assignment: CDR1 GTSNPN and CDR2 SVGIG (reference sequence). The CDR3 spans 12 residues. Here the CDR3 DNA reads TGTGCCTGGATAGCAGGCCGATATGGCTACACCTTC. Encoded protein: CAWIAGRYGYTF. The full variable domain, rest sourced from reference TRBV30 and TRBJ1-2, is SQTIHQWPATLVQPVGSPLSLECTVEGTSNPNLYWYRQAAGRGLQLLFYSVGIGQISSEVPQNLSASRPQDRQFILSSKKLLLSDSGFYLCAWIAGRYGYTFGSGTRLTVV.

This chain uses TRBV27 with TRBJ2-5; the D gene is possibly TRBD1 (6 bases). Germline values: CDR1 MNHEY, CDR2 SMNVEV (reference sequence). Trimming removed 1 base at V and 5 bases at J, with 14 bases between. The length of the CDR3 is 15 residues. The chain's CDR3 is CASSLFAGDVETQYF. The CDR3 DNA sequence: TGTGCCAGCAGTTTATTCGCAGGGGATGTTGAGACCCAGTACTTC.

The rearrangement uses TRBV5-6 and TRBJ1-2; the D is unclear. The length of the CDR3 is 13 residues. Per germline, CDR1 SGHDT and CDR2 YYEEEE. V shed 0 bases and J shed 8 bases, with 11 bases lying between them. CDR3 DNA sequence: TGTGCCAGCAGCTTGGGAGCCCCCCGAGGCTACACCTTC. It translates to CASSLGAPRGYTF.

Regarding this clone: Other DNA sequences within the sample encode an identical CDR3. The CDR3 spells CASSLGAGVTDTQYF. CDR3 DNA sequence: TGCGCCAGCAGCTTGGGAGCGGGGGTCACAGATACGCAGTATTTT. This sequence joins TRBV5-1 and TRBJ2-3, with 8 bases that match TRBD2. CDR1 is SGHRS, CDR2 YFSETQ, per germline. V dropped 0 bases and J dropped 2; count of bases not matched to a gene: 2. The CDR3 runs to 15 residues. Filled out from reference TRBV5-1 and TRBJ2-3, the complete variable domain reads KAGVTQTPRYLIKTRGQQVTLSCSPISGHRSVSWYQQTPGQGLQFLFEYFSETQRNKGNFPGRFSGRQFSNSRSEMNVSTLELGDSALYLCASSLGAGVTDTQYFGPGTRLTVL.

V gene TRBV6-1 combines with J gene TRBJ1-6; 7 nucleotides line up with TRBD1. The CDR3 has 15 residues. Per the germline V gene, CDR1 is MNHNS and CDR2 is SASEGT. The ends lost 7 bases at V and 5 bases at J; junction bases unmatched: 8. CDR3 sequence (DNA): TGTGCCAGCACCGGGGACAGAAGGGATAATTCACCCCTCCACTTT. This translates into CASTGDRRDNSPLHF.

The gene calls are TRBV6-1 and TRBJ1-2; D is ambiguous. Trimming stripped 6 bases from V and 4 bases from J, with 12 bases between. The CDR3 length is 13 residues. CDR1 is MNHNS and CDR2 is SASEGT in the germline V gene. DNA of the CDR3: TGTGCCAGCAGGGTAACAGATATCTATGGCTACACCTTC. Translation gives CASRVTDIYGYTF.

This chain links TRBV7-9 with TRBJ1-2; 7 bases align to TRBD1. The CDR3 is 14 amino acids. V dropped 5 bases and J dropped 4; count of bases not matched to a gene: 7. Germline loops: CDR1 SEHNR, CDR2 FQNEAQ (reference sequence). CDR3 DNA sequence: TGTGCCAGCAGCATCGGACAGGAGTCCTATGGCTACACCTTC. Amino acids: CASSIGQESYGYTF.

The CDR3 spells CAWSKGQGAIHEQFF. The CDR3 DNA sequence: TGTGCCTGGAGTAAGGGACAGGGGGCCATTCATGAGCAGTTCTTC. The V call is TRBV30, the J call TRBJ2-1; 12 positions match TRBD1. The CDR3 length is 15 residues. J lost 8 bases, V lost 2 bases, and 7 bases had no gene match. CDR1 and CDR2 from the germline V gene are GTSNPN and SVGIG (reference sequence).

The genes are TRBV9 and TRBJ1-2; D is possibly TRBD1 (6 bases). V lost 4 bases and J 0 bases, leaving 13 bases between the germline ends. CDR1 is SGDLS, CDR2 YYNGEE, per germline. This CDR3 region has 15 residues. The CDR3 nucleotides are TGTGCCAGCAGCCACACGACAGGAGCTAACTATGGCTACACCTTC. Its protein product is CASSHTTGANYGYTF.

CDR3 sequence (DNA): TGTGCCAGCAGTTTTAGCACAGATACGCAGTATTTT. Residues: CASSFSTDTQYF. The V call is TRBV2, the J call TRBJ2-3; D ambiguous. The CDR3 has 12 amino acids. Per the germline V gene, CDR1 is SNHLY and CDR2 is FYNNEI. Deletions cut 5 bases from V and 0 bases from J, with 3 bases between.

The table lists this clone with a few counts. This chain links TRBV29-1 with TRBJ2-1; no clear D gene. CDR1 SQVTM and CDR2 ANQGSEA come from the germline V gene. The V end lost 1 base, the J end lost 0 bases, and 1 base lay between the germline ends. CDR3 length equals 12 residues. The CDR3 region is CSVEASYNEQFF. CDR3 nucleotide sequence: TGCAGCGTTGAAGCCTCCTACAATGAGCAGTTCTTC.

The chain recombines TRBV30 with TRBJ1-2; no reliable D call. This CDR3 region has 15 residues. Germline CDR1 is GTSNPN and CDR2 is SVGIG (reference sequence). The V end lost 0 bases, the J end lost 7 bases, and 18 bases lay between the germline ends. The CDR3 DNA is TGTGCCTGGAGTGTAGCCCCGGTAGATGGGTCTGGCTACACCTTC. Its translation is CAWSVAPVDGSGYTF.

The chain links TRBV12-5 to TRBJ2-5; the D gene could be TRBD1 or TRBD2 (5 bases each). Looked up from germline, CDR1 is LGHNT and CDR2 is FRNRAP. The CDR3 spans 14 residues. Trimming cost V 6 bases and J 1 base, with 12 bases left between them. CDR3 region: CASGRDGLQETQYF. The CDR3 bases are TGTGCTAGTGGCCGGGACGGACTCCAAGAGACCCAGTACTTC.

The chain combines TRBV6-5 with TRBJ2-3; TRBD2 might be the D (7 bases). Germline V gene data show CDR1 as MNHEY and CDR2 as SVGAGI. V was trimmed by 6 bases and J by 5 bases, leaving 18 bases between them. There are 15 residues in the CDR3. This CDR3 is CASSGRGGPKDTQYF. DNA for the CDR3: TGTGCCAGCAGCGGTAGGGGGGGCCCTAAAGATACGCAGTATTTT.

The chain recombines TRBV5-1 with TRBJ1-5; possible D gene TRBD1, 6 bases. This CDR3 spans 17 amino acids. V lost 0 bases to trimming and J lost 4 bases, with 17 bases between them. Germline V lookup: CDR1 SGHRS, CDR2 YFSETQ. The CDR3 reads CASSLAKAGEANQPQHF. CDR3 nucleotide sequence: TGCGCCAGCAGCTTGGCCAAGGCAGGGGAGGCAAATCAGCCCCAGCATTTT.

The chain is built from TRBV19 and TRBJ1-4; maybe TRBD1 (5 bases). The CDR3 sequence is 14 residues long. Trimming shortened V by 8 bases and J by 3 bases, and 13 bases separated the two germline ends. In germline, CDR1 is LNHDA, CDR2 SQIVND (reference sequence). CDR3 in DNA: TGTGCCAGTGGGTCGGGGGGTGCTAATGAAAAACTGTTTTTT. This encodes CASGSGGANEKLFF.